This T cell receptor (beta chain) was identified during a study of shared clonotypes between healthy human individuals. Study-wide context: Three plates each covered CD4 naive and memory; CD8 naive two, CD8 memory one.

Details on this clone: Its antigen is undetermined.

CD45RO-negative, CCR7-selected cells formed the naive CD8 fraction, which excluded terminally differentiated effector memory CD45RA+ cells. The donor population consisted of healthy HIV-negative adults with no recent acute infections or vaccinations. Germline CDR1 and CDR2: MDHEN and SYDVKM. Germline trimming cut 6 bases from V and 2 bases from J; bases unmatched to any gene: 3. The CDR3 runs to 14 residues. Overall study results and limits: A generally larger estimated richness was seen in naive subsets than in memory subsets. Sample collection involved blood only; tissue repertoires are likely different.

Repertoires were generated with immunoSEQ multiplex PCR, while TCRdb's copy carries only in-frame clones and drops some. The sample consists of under 2,000,000 clones, about 95% of them appearing once. This TCR derives from a man younger than 35 in good health. This chain uses TRBV28 with TRBJ2-1; 8 nucleotides agree with TRBD1. The sample comprised naive CD8+ T cells sorted from blood. The DNA for the CDR3 is TGTGCCAGCAGCCACAGGGGGACCTACAATGAGCAGTTCTTC. It translates to CASSHRGTYNEQFF.